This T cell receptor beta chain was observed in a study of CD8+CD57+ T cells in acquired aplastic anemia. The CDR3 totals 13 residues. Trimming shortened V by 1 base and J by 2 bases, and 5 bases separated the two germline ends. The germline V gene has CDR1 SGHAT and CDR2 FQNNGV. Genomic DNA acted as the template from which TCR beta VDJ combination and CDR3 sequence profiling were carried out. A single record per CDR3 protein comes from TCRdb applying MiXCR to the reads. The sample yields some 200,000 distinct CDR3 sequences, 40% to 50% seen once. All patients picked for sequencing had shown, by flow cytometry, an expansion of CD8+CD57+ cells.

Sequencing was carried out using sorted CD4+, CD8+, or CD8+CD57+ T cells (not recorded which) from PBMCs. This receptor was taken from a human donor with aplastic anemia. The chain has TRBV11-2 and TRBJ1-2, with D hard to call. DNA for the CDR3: TGTGCCAGCAGCTTAGGAGACAACTATGGCTACACCTTC. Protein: CASSLGDNYGYTF.